This T cell receptor beta chain is from a study of cytomegalovirus exposure and HLA in healthy donors. As regards this clone: What it binds is unknown.

Study-level results: Earlier analysis found most TCR beta V segments productive about 90% or about 30% of the time. Later on, a genetic analysis was performed. It linked a missense variant in DCLRE1C with V- and J-gene trimming of TCR beta. Specific recognition of CMV antigens was confirmed in vitro for a few chains (all CMV-associated). Upon later analysis, TCR association rates were observed to vary by HLA locus, being highest for DRB1 and lowest for HLA-C.

The PCR used 60 Vbeta and 13 Jbeta primers. Sequenced by immunoSEQ multiplex PCR; TCRdb stores in-frame clones only, minus some. Seen in this sample are approximately 93,000 clones; the ten most common clones hold under 4.5%. The germline gives CDR1 SGHNT, CDR2 YYREEE (reference sequence). V gave up 3 bases and J gave up 5 bases, with 12 bases separating them. CDR3 size: 13 residues. The clonotype originates from a woman younger than 45 in good health and CMV-seronegative. The chain has TRBV5-4 and TRBJ2-7, with D perhaps matching TRBD1 (6 bases). Material for sequencing was PBMCs. Here the CDR3 reads CASSSTGFNEQYF. The CDR3 DNA sequence: TGTGCCAGCAGCTCCACAGGGTTCAACGAGCAGTACTTC.